Reported below is one TCR beta chain. The source of the sample is a study of blood T cell repertoires in COVID-19. This CDR3 spans 16 amino acids. Trimming took off 0 bases at V and 3 bases at J, with 15 bases between the two ends. Germline V CDR1 and CDR2: MNHEY, SMNVEV (reference sequence). The data were produced by immunoSEQ multiplex PCR, yet TCRdb's version contains in-frame clones alone and is incomplete. The sample carries 120,000 or so clones, over 55% recorded once. The clonotype was recovered from a woman in her 70s with acute or convalescent COVID-19. The chain carries TRBV27 and TRBJ2-7; possible D gene TRBD1, 6 bases. Sequencing input: peripheral blood. The CDR3 loop reads CASSLSGQSPDYEQYF. DNA of the CDR3: TGTGCCAGCAGTTTATCCGGACAGTCTCCCGACTACGAGCAGTACTTC.